This entry is about one T cell receptor (beta chain). MiXCR was run by TCRdb on the PCR reads, yielding one entry per CDR3 protein. The profile shows 20,000 to 30,000 distinct CDR3 sequences, under 20% of them singletons. This specimen belongs to a study of molecular identifiers for immune sequencing clone quantification. Study-level information: Replicate RNA from around 20,000 or 100,000 naive CD8 T cells formed five aliquots; four were sequenced.

V lost 0 bases, J lost 5 bases, and 12 bases lay in between. CDR1 and CDR2 (germline): SGHDT, YYEEEE. The CDR3 totals 14 residues. The authors sorted naive CD8 T cells as CD8+CD4-CCR7+CD45RA+. The J gene is TRBJ2-7, the V gene TRBV5-6; D is perhaps TRBD2 (6 bases). Sequenced material: naive CD8+ T cells from blood, with Jurkat cell RNA spiked in. Described subset: FACS-sorted CD8+CD4-CCR7+CD45RA+ naive T cells. The receptor comes from a human donor in good health. Some libraries in this study had Jurkat cell RNA spiked in. The CDR3 sequence: CASSLAREPDEQYF. The CDR3 nucleotides read TGTGCCAGCAGCTTGGCTCGGGAGCCAGACGAGCAGTACTTC. The full variable domain, its missing parts supplied by reference TRBV5-6 and TRBJ2-7, is DAGVTQSPTHLIKTRGQQVTLRCSPKSGHDTVSWYQQALGQGPQFIFQYYEEEERQRGNFPDRFSGHQFPNYSSELNVNALLLGDSALYLCASSLAREPDEQYFGPGTRLTVT.